The clone carrying this TCR beta chain was counted between two and nine times. As yet, its antigen is unknown. This sample was taken from a study of identical twins. Overall study results and limits: Fewer insertions marked abundant cord blood beta clonotypes; young adult naive trended weakly, memory not at all.

Germline assignment: CDR1 SEHNR and CDR2 FQNEAQ (reference sequence). This CDR3 has 16 amino acids. Trimming removed 3 bases at V and 1 base at J, with 13 bases between. Healthy Caucasian individuals made up all the donors. After template switching added a universal primer site, the resulting cDNA carried unique molecular identifiers. TCRdb reanalysed the 5' RACE reads using MiXCR and keeps one entry per CDR3 protein. This sample carries 600,000 to 700,000 distinct CDR3 sequences, around 21% of them seen once, and the ten largest clones take around 4.4%. These same records also appear under a second study, on T cells expressing NK-cell markers.

Sample: PBMCs. V and J are TRBV7-9 and TRBJ1-5, with D possibly being TRBD1 (5 bases). The TCR comes from a woman aged 18-30 years in good health. The CDR3 protein is CASSFAGGLSNQPQHF. For the CDR3, the DNA is TGTGCCAGCAGCTTCGCTGGGGGGTTAAGCAATCAGCCCCAGCATTTT. Variable domain in full (rest from reference TRBV7-9 and TRBJ1-5): DTGVSQNPRHKITKRGQNVTFRCDPISEHNRLYWYRQTLGQGPEFLTYFQNEAQLEKSRLLSDRFSAERPKGSFSTLEIQRTEQGDSAMYLCASSFAGGLSNQPQHFGDGTRLSIL.